Below, 3 T cell receptor beta chains from the same sample are listed, as sequenced in a study of cytomegalovirus exposure and HLA in healthy donors. Use of 60 Vbeta and 13 Jbeta primers characterized the PCR. Sequencing used immunoSEQ multiplex PCR; TCRdb keeps in-frame clones, though not all of them. The sample contains around 150,000 clones, roughly three quarters of which appear only once. Sample: PBMCs. These receptors were collected from a woman aged 40-49 years in good health and CMV-seronegative.

The DNA of the CDR3 is TGTGCCAGCAGTTTACCCAGGAACTATGGCTACACCTTC. As protein: CASSLPRNYGYTF. The chain employs TRBV28 and TRBJ1-2, with D unclear. The CDR3 extends over 13 amino acids. The germline CDR1 and CDR2 sequences are MDHEN and SYDVKM. With 2 bases removed from V and 2 bases from J, the gap between germline ends came to 6 bases.

This clone was picked up a small number of times. The rearrangement links TRBV7-8 to TRBJ2-7; 10 bases agree with TRBD2. Germline-derived CDR1 and CDR2 are SGHVS and FQNEAQ. V gave up 1 base and J gave up 8 bases; unmatched junction bases: 14. The CDR3 sequence is 17 residues long. In nucleotides, the CDR3 is TGTGCCAGCAGCTTAGAGGCCGAGCGGACTAGCGGACTTAAGCAGTACTTC. Protein product: CASSLEAERTSGLKQYF.

This rearrangement joins TRBV4-1 to TRBJ1-5; D might be TRBD1 (5 bases). CDR1 is MGHRA and CDR2 is YSYEKL in the germline V gene. The V gene lost 4 bases and the J gene lost 7 bases, with 17 bases spanning the gap. The CDR3 covers 15 residues. DNA for the CDR3: TGCGCCAGCAGCCCCACCCCTCAGGGTAGGCAGCCCCAGCATTTT. Amino acid sequence: CASSPTPQGRQPQHF.